A single sample gave rise to the 3 T cell receptor beta chains below, sequenced in a study of PD-L1 blockade in urothelial cancer. The table came from immunoSEQ multiplex PCR; TCRdb's copy has only in-frame clones and leaves some out. In the table there are over 14,000 clones, around 89% of which are singletons. The specimen was PBMCs, collected around atezolizumab (anti-PD-L1) treatment. These receptors were taken from a man aged 65 to 85 with urothelial cancer.

This clone was recorded once. V is TRBV6-4 and J is TRBJ2-3, with 7 nucleotides matching TRBD1. Germline loops: CDR1 MRHNA, CDR2 SNTAGT. The CDR3 is 15 residues long. Trimming cost V 4 bases and J 1 base; bases outside gene matches: 5. For the CDR3, the DNA is TGTGCCAGCAGTGCCGCCGGGACAGGCACAGATACGCAGTATTTT. Its translation is CASSAAGTGTDTQYF.

J is TRBJ2-1 and V is TRBV19; TRBD2 is a possible D gene (6 bases). V shed 3 bases and J shed 8 bases, with 20 bases lying between them. Germline V gene sequence: CDR1 LNHDA, CDR2 SQIVND (reference sequence). The CDR3 contains 16 residues. The CDR3 protein is CASSIPTGVLGYEQFF. The DNA for the CDR3 is TGTGCCAGTAGTATCCCAACGGGGGTCCTCGGGTATGAGCAGTTCTTC.

The chain combines TRBV7-9 with TRBJ1-6, with 7 positions matching TRBD1. After removal of 4 bases from V and 7 bases from J, the junction contained 10 bases not matched to a gene. The CDR3 covers 16 residues. The germline gives CDR1 SEHNR, CDR2 FQNEAQ (reference sequence). The CDR3 here is CASSSPRTGPNSPLHF. DNA of the CDR3: TGTGCCAGCAGCTCACCTAGGACAGGACCGAATTCACCCCTCCACTTT.